This record covers a single T cell receptor (beta chain). Its cognate antigen is unknown. This CDR3 is 15 amino acids long. Looked up from germline, CDR1 is SEHNR and CDR2 is FQNEAQ (reference sequence). With 2 bases removed from V and 0 bases from J, the gap between germline ends came to 7 bases. The data belong to a study of graft-versus-host responses after intestinal transplantation. Assay used: immunoSEQ multiplex PCR; TCRdb lists only in-frame clones, some missing. This sample carries about 120,000 clones, over 80% of them seen once, and the ten largest clones take 0.095% to 0.15%. Sequences were derived from unstimulated CD4+ T cells sorted from spleen or lymph node cells, sampled before intestinal transplant. The chain recombines TRBV7-9 with TRBJ1-4; no firm D call. This clonotype was sampled from a human donor who received an intestinal transplant. CDR3 sequence: CASSLLGPTNEKLFF. DNA of the CDR3: TGTGCCAGCAGCTTACTAGGGCCAACTAATGAAAAACTGTTTTTT.